The rows below give T cell receptor beta chains drawn from one sample of a study of technical replicates of blood from a few donors. The data were produced by immunoSEQ multiplex PCR, yet TCRdb's version contains in-frame clones alone and is incomplete. The sample lists about 91,000 clones, approximately 90% seen once, with more than 0.25% in the top ten. The specimen sequenced was T cells isolated from PBMCs. The receptors come from a human donor in good health. CDR3s leave out the opening cysteine and the closing phenylalanine or tryptophan.

V	CDR3
TRBV10-1	ASSPGGGETQY
TRBV9	ASSVESGLYQETQY
TRBV13	ASSHLGGANYGYT
TRBV6-1	ASSEVGGIWEKLF
TRBV9	ASTKGGGIAYEQY
TRBV19	ASSIGQTGVSEAF
TRBV7-6	ASSSTPTGYEQY
TRBV6-4	ASKKGQGNTEAF
TRBV6-5	ASSYSNRREQY
TRBV9	ASTLKGTSGENEQF
TRBV5-4	ASSNLNTEAF
TRBV2	ASSGEGTEAF
TRBV19	ASSISPGWGTEAF
TRBV7-7	ASSPGFLGTGELF
TRBV11-3	ASSVDPSRGSKTQY